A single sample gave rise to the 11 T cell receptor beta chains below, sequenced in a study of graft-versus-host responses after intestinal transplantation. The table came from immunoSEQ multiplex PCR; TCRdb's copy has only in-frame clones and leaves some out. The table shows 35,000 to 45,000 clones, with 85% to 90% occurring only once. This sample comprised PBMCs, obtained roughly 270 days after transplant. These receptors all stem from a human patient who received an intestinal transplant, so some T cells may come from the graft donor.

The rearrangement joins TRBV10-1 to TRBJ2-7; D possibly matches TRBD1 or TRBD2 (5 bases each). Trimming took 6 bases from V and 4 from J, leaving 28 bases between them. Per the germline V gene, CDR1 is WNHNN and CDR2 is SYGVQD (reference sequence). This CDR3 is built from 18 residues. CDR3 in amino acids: CASSPGGFRDGSTYEQYF. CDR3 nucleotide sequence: TGCGCCAGCAGCCCTGGAGGTTTCCGGGACGGCTCAACGTACGAGCAGTACTTC.

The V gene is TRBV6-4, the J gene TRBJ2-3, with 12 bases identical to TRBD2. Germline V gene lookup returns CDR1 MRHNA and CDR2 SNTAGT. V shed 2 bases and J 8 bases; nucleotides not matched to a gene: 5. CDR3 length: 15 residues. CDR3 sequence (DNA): TGTGCCAGCAGTGACGAACTAGCGGGGGGTAGTACGCAGTATTTT. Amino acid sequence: CASSDELAGGSTQYF.

CDR3 sequence reads: CASSFPRGETQYF. CDR3 coding DNA: TGTGCCAGCAGCTTCCCCCGGGGCGAGACCCAGTACTTC. The V gene is TRBV13, the J gene TRBJ2-5; either TRBD1 or TRBD2 may fit D (5 bases each). Trimming removed 3 bases from V and 5 bases from J, with 10 bases in between. Germline CDR1 reads PRHDT; CDR2 reads FYEKMQ (reference sequence). The CDR3 is 13 amino acids. Supplemented by reference TRBV13 and TRBJ2-5, the full variable domain reads AAGVIQSPRHLIKEKRETATLKCYPIPRHDTVYWYQQGPGQDPQFLISFYEKMQSDKGSIPDRFSAQQFSDYHSELNMSSLELGDSALYFCASSFPRGETQYFGPGTRLLVL.

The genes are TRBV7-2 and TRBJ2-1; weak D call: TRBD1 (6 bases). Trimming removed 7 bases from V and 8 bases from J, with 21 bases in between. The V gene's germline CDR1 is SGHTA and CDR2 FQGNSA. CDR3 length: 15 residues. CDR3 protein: CASTLWGPVGDEQFF. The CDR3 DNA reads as TGTGCCAGCACTCTCTGGGGGCCGGTGGGCGATGAGCAGTTCTTC.

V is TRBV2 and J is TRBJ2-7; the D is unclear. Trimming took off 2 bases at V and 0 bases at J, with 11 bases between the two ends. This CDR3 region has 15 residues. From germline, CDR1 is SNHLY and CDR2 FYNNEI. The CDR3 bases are TGTGCCAGCAGTGAATACGGCTCAAGCTCCTACGAGCAGTACTTC. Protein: CASSEYGSSSYEQYF.

In nucleotides, the CDR3 is TGTGCCAGCAGCTTGAGGCCCCGTGATGAAGATGAGCAGTTCTTC. Encoded protein: CASSLRPRDEDEQFF. This chain links TRBV11-3 with TRBJ2-1; no reliable D call. The germline V gene has CDR1 SGHNT and CDR2 YENEEA. V was cut by 3 bases and J by 8 bases, with 17 bases left in between. This CDR3 has 15 amino acids.

The CDR3 region is CASMGGQLSTDTQYF. For the CDR3, the DNA is TGTGCCAGTATGGGGGGGCAGCTGAGCACAGATACGCAGTATTTT. V gene TRBV25-1 combines with J gene TRBJ2-3; D might be TRBD2 (7 bases). Germline CDR1 MGHDK, CDR2 SYGVNS. Trimming took off 9 bases at V and 0 bases at J, with 16 bases between the two ends. The CDR3 spans 15 residues.

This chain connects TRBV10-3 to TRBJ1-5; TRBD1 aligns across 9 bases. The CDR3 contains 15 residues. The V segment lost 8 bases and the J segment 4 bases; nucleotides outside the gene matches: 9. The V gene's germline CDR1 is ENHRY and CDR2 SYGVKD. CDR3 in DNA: TGTGCCATCCGCGAAAGTGGGACAGGGAATCAGCCCCAGCATTTT. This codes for CAIRESGTGNQPQHF.

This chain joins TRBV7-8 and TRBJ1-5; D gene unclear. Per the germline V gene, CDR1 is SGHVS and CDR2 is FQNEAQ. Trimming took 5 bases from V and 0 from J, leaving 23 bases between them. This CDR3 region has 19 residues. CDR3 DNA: TGTGCCAGCAGCCCTAGGGCCTTGGGCTCTATATATAGCAATCAGCCCCAGCATTTT. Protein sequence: CASSPRALGSIYSNQPQHF.

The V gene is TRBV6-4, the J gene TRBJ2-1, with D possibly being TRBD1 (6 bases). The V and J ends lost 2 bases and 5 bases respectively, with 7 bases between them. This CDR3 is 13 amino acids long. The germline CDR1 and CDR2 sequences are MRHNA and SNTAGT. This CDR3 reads CASSDRDNNEQFF. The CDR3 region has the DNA TGTGCCAGCAGTGACCGGGACAACAATGAGCAGTTCTTC.

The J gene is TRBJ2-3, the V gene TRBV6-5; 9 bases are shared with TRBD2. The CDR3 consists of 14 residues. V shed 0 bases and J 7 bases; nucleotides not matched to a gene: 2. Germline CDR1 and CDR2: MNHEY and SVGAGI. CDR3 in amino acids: CASSYSTSGYTQYF. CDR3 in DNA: TGTGCCAGCAGTTACTCGACTAGCGGTTATACGCAGTATTTT.